This TCR beta chain stems from a study of blood T cells in healthy people across ages. V was pared by 3 bases and J by 1 base, with 10 bases between. Germline V CDR1 and CDR2: MNHEY, SVGEGT. The CDR3 is 15 residues long. Combining a sample-barcoded 5' primer with a J-beta primer mix, a second PCR ran for roughly 7 to 11 cycles. One entry per CDR3 protein results from TCRdb running MiXCR on the 5' RACE reads. The sample yields some 1.8 million distinct CDR3 sequences, about two fifths seen once. This clonotype was counted only a few times. The receptor's source is a human donor in good health. The chain combines TRBV6-2 or TRBV6-3 with TRBJ1-5; D ambiguous. Sequenced input: blood. The CDR3 loop reads CASSYFGASNQPQHF. CDR3 coding DNA: TGTGCCAGCAGTTATTTTGGCGCCAGCAATCAGCCCCAGCATTTT.